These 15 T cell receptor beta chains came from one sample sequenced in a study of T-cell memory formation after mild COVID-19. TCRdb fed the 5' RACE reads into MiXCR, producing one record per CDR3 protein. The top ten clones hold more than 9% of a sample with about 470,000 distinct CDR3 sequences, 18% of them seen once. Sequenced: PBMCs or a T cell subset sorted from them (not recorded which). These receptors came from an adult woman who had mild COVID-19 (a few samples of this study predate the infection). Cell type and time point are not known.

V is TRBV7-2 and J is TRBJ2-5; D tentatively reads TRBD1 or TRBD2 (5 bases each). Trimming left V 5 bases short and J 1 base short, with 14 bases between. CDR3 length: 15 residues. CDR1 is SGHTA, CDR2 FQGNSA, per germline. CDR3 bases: TGTGCCAGCAGCCCACAACGGGACGTCCAAGAGACCCAGTACTTC. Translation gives CASSPQRDVQETQYF.

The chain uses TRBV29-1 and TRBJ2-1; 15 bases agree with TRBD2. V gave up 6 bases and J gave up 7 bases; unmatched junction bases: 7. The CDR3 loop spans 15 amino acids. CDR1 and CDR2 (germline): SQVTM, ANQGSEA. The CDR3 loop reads CSVGTSGRMGNEQFF. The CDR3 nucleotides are TGCAGCGTCGGGACTAGCGGGAGGATGGGTAATGAGCAGTTCTTC.

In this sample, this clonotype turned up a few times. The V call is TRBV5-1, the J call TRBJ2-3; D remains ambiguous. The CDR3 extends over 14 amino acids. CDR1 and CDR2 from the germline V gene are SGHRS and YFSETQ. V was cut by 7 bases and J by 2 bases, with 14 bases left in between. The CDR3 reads CASYPVGDTDTQYF. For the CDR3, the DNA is TGCGCCAGCTACCCCGTTGGGGACACAGATACGCAGTATTTT.

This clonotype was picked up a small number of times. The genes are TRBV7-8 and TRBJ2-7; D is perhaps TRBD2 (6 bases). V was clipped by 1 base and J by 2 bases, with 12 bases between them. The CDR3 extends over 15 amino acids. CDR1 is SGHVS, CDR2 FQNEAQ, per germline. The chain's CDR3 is CASSLGSGHTYEQYF. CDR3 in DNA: TGTGCCAGCAGCTTAGGAAGCGGGCACACCTACGAGCAGTACTTC.

Here the CDR3 DNA reads TGTGCCAGCAGCGACCCTTACAGCGACGTAGGCGCCGGGGAGCTGTTTTTT. Translated, it gives CASSDPYSDVGAGELFF. The chain uses TRBV9 and TRBJ2-2; D uncertain. The CDR3 is 17 residues long. CDR1 and CDR2 (germline): SGDLS, YYNGEE. V was trimmed by 3 bases and J by 6 bases, leaving 21 bases between them.

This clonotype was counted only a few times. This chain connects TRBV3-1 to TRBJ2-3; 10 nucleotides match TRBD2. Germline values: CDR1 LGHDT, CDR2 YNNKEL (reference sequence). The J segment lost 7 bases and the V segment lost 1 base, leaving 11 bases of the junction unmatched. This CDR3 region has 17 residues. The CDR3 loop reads CASSQGTSGPERNTQYF. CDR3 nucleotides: TGTGCCAGCAGCCAAGGGACTAGCGGTCCGGAAAGGAATACGCAGTATTTT.

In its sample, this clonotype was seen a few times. CDR3 residues: CASSQGSGQETQYF. Written as DNA, the CDR3 is TGTGCCAGCAGCCAAGGGAGTGGCCAAGAGACCCAGTACTTC. The chain employs TRBV3-1 and TRBJ2-5; D unresolved. Between the trimmed V and J ends, which lost 1 base and 1 base, there was a span of 7 bases. Germline values: CDR1 LGHDT, CDR2 YNNKEL (reference sequence). The CDR3 is 14 amino acids.

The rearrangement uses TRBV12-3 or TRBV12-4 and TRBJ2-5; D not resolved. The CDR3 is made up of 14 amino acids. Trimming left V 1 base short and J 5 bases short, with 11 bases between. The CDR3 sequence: CASSLDGRGETQYF. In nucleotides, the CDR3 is TGTGCCAGCAGTTTAGACGGGCGTGGGGAGACCCAGTACTTC.

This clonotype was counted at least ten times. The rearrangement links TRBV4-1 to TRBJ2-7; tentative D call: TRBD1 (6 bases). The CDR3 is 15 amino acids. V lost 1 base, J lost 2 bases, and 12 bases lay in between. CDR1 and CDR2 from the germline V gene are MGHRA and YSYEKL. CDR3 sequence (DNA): TGCGCCAGCAGCCAAGGGGAACAGGGTCCCTACGAGCAGTACTTC. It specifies CASSQGEQGPYEQYF.

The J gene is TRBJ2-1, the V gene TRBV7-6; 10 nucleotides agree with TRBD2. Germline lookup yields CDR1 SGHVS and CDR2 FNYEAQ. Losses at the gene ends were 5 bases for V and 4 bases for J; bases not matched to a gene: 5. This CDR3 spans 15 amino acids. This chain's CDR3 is CASSMGLALYNEQFF. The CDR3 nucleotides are TGTGCCAGCAGCATGGGACTAGCGCTTTACAATGAGCAGTTCTTC.

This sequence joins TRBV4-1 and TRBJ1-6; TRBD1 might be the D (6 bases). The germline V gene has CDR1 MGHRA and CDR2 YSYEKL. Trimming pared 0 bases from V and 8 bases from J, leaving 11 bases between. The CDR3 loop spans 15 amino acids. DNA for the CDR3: TGCGCCAGCAGCCAAGATTACAGGGCTGATTCACCCCTCCACTTT. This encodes CASSQDYRADSPLHF.

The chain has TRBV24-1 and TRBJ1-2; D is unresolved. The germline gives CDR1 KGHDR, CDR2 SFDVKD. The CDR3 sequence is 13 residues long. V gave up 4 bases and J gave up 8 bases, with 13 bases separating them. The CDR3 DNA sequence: TGTGCCACCAGTGAACTGACGACCGGGGGCTACACCTTC. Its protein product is CATSELTTGGYTF.

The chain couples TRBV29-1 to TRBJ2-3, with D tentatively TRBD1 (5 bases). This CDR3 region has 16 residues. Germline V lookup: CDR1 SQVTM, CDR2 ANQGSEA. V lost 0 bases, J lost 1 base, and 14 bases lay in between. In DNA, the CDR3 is TGCAGCGTTGAAGACCCGATAGGGGCAGGCACAGATACGCAGTATTTT. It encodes CSVEDPIGAGTDTQYF.

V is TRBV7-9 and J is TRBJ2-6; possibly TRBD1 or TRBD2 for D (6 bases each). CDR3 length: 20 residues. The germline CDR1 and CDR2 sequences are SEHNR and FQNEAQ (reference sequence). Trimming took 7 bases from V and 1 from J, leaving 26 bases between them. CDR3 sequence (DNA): TGTGCCAGCACCTCCGCACTGGGGGCGGGGTGGAGTTCTGGGGCCAACGTCCTGACTTTC. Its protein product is CASTSALGAGWSSGANVLTF. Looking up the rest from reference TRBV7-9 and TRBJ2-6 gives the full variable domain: DTGVSQNPRHKITKRGQNVTFRCDPISEHNRLYWYRQTLGQGPEFLTYFQNEAQLEKSRLLSDRFSAERPKGSFSTLEIQRTEQGDSAMYLCASTSALGAGWSSGANVLTFGAGSRLTVL.

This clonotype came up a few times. CDR3 coding DNA: TGCGCCAGCAGCCCCAACCCAGCCTCAACCTACGAGCAGTACTTC. This codes for CASSPNPASTYEQYF. This sequence joins TRBV4-1 and TRBJ2-7; D is uncertain. Trimming pared 4 bases from V and 2 bases from J, leaving 15 bases between. The CDR3 has 15 amino acids. In germline, CDR1 is MGHRA, CDR2 YSYEKL.